The 21 T cell receptor beta chains in this list originate from one sample, sequenced in a study of regulatory T cells in long-lasting Graves disease. In building TCR beta libraries, iRepertoire HTBI primers were used together with Arm-PCR of CDR3 regions. TCRdb independently ran MiXCR on the multiplex PCR reads; one entry per CDR3 protein. The repertoire includes about 460,000 distinct CDR3 sequences, around 15% of them detected once, and approximately 17% sits in the top ten. As for time point: newly diagnosed GD, antithyroid drugs for less than 3 months. RNA extracted from PBMCs served as the sequencing template. This sample was shared with a second study, whose subject was T cells in Graves' hyperthyroidism and ophthalmopathy.

Sequencing was performed on peripheral blood mononuclear cells (PBMCs), taken at new diagnosis, from a patient treated with antithyroid drugs. Source of these receptors: a woman in her 50s with Graves disease.

This clonotype was seen just once. With a far larger clone one base away, a read error is the likely cause. The chain has TRBV7-9 and TRBJ2-4; the D is unclear. The J call may be mistaken, given a closer DNA end match to TRBJ2-1. This CDR3 is 15 amino acids long. CDR1 and CDR2 (germline): SEHNR, FQNEAQ (reference sequence). CDR3 nucleotides: TGTGCCAGCAGCTTAGCGACGGCGTACTACGATGAGCAGTTCTTC. The encoded protein is CASSLATAYYDEQFF.

The chain employs TRBV7-3 and TRBJ2-2; D may be TRBD2 (5 bases). V dropped 6 bases and J dropped 4 bases, with 18 bases sitting between them. CDR1 and CDR2 from the germline V gene are SGHTA and FQGTGA. CDR3 length: 16 amino acids. The CDR3 DNA is TGTGCCAGCAGTCCCGGAGGACGGGGAAGCACCGGGGAGCTGTTTTTT. It specifies CASSPGGRGSTGELFF. The entire variable domain, with the rest obtained from reference TRBV7-3 and TRBJ2-2, is as follows: GAGVSQTPSNKVTEKGKYVELRCDPISGHTALYWYRQSLGQGPEFLIYFQGTGAADDSGLPNDRFFAVRPEGSVSTLKIQRTERGDSAVYLCASSPGGRGSTGELFFGEGSRLTVL.

CDR3 sequence (DNA): TGCGCCAGCAGCTCCTCCGGGACAGGGGGCTCGGGCGAGCAGTACTTC. Translated, it gives CASSSSGTGGSGEQYF. V and J are TRBV5-1 and TRBJ2-7; 12 bases line up with TRBD1. Germline V CDR1 and CDR2: SGHRS, YFSETQ. The CDR3 covers 16 residues. Trimming removed 3 bases from V and 6 bases from J; junction bases left unmatched: 10.

This clonotype was seen many times. The chain links TRBV5-1 to TRBJ1-1, with 7 bases identical to TRBD1. Trimming took 4 bases from V and 2 from J; bases not matched to a gene: 5. The CDR3 has 14 amino acids. Germline values: CDR1 SGHRS, CDR2 YFSETQ. This CDR3 is CASSGDRTNTEAFF. CDR3 coding DNA: TGCGCCAGCAGCGGGGACAGAACCAACACTGAAGCTTTCTTT.

This clonotype was picked up a small number of times. The chain has TRBV18 and TRBJ1-1, with 9 bases aligning to TRBD1. Germline assignment: CDR1 KGHSH and CDR2 LQKENI. V dropped 3 bases and J dropped 1; count of bases not matched to a gene: 6. The CDR3 contains 16 residues. CDR3 DNA: TGTGCCAGCTCACCCGGGACAGGGTCGGGGAACACTGAAGCTTTCTTT. This codes for CASSPGTGSGNTEAFF. Complete variable domain (other parts from reference TRBV18 and TRBJ1-1): NAGVMQNPRHLVRRRGQEARLRCSPMKGHSHVYWYRQLPEEGLKFMVYLQKENIIDESGMPKERFSAEFPKEGPSILRIQQVVRGDSAAYFCASSPGTGSGNTEAFFGQGTRLTVV.

In this sample, this clonotype turned up many times. The chain combines TRBV11-2 with TRBJ2-7; 11 nucleotides agree with TRBD1. This CDR3 comprises 16 residues. Per germline, CDR1 SGHAT and CDR2 FQNNGV. Germline trimming cut 1 base from V and 3 bases from J; bases unmatched to any gene: 5. CDR3 nucleotide sequence: TGTGCCAGCAGCTTAGTGTGGACAGGGGGCGTCTACGAGCAGTACTTC. Residues: CASSLVWTGGVYEQYF.

The V and J genes are TRBV7-3 and TRBJ2-1; 9 nucleotides match TRBD1. Germline CDR1 SGHTA, CDR2 FQGTGA. V dropped 5 bases and J dropped 5; count of bases not matched to a gene: 7. This CDR3 spans 15 amino acids. This CDR3 is CASSLTGQGNNEQFF. The DNA of the CDR3 is TGTGCCAGCAGCCTTACGGGACAGGGCAACAATGAGCAGTTCTTC. The full variable domain, completed using reference TRBV7-3 and TRBJ2-1, is GAGVSQTPSNKVTEKGKYVELRCDPISGHTALYWYRQSLGQGPEFLIYFQGTGAADDSGLPNDRFFAVRPEGSVSTLKIQRTERGDSAVYLCASSLTGQGNNEQFFGPGTRLTVL.

Only a few counts were recorded for this clonotype. J is TRBJ2-5 and V is TRBV24-1; no reliable D call. The CDR3 sequence is 16 residues long. Germline lookup yields CDR1 KGHDR and CDR2 SFDVKD. V was pared by 1 base and J by 2 bases, with 13 bases between. DNA for the CDR3: TGTGCCACCAGTGATTTTTCAGGAGCTAATCAAGAGACCCAGTACTTC. Encoded protein: CATSDFSGANQETQYF.

In its sample, this clonotype was seen a few times. The chain's CDR3 is CSARVRQGNQPQHF. In DNA form, the CDR3 reads TGCAGTGCTAGAGTAAGACAGGGAAATCAGCCCCAGCATTTT. The V call is TRBV20-1, the J call TRBJ1-5; TRBD1 matches at 7 bases. Germline lookup yields CDR1 DFQATT and CDR2 SNEGSKA (reference sequence). The CDR3 extends over 14 amino acids. The trim removed 1 base at V and 4 bases at J, leaving 4 bases unmatched.

This clonotype was observed at least ten times. The chain is built from TRBV6-2 or TRBV6-3 and TRBJ2-2; perhaps D is TRBD1 or TRBD2 (6 bases each). Trimming removed 0 bases from V and 0 bases from J, with 11 bases in between. Germline V CDR1 and CDR2: MNHEY, SVGEGT. The CDR3 totals 17 residues. CDR3 nucleotide sequence: TGTGCCAGCAGTTACTCGTTGGGGGGCCCGAACACCGGGGAGCTGTTTTTT. Its protein product is CASSYSLGGPNTGELFF.

This clonotype was recorded many times. The rearrangement links TRBV28 to TRBJ1-1; perhaps TRBD1 as D (5 bases). Germline CDR1 and CDR2: MDHEN and SYDVKM. The CDR3 consists of 15 residues. V was cut by 5 bases and J by 1 base, with 14 bases left in between. The CDR3 here is CASSGGPVGNTEAFF. DNA for the CDR3: TGTGCCAGCAGTGGGGGACCTGTCGGGAACACTGAAGCTTTCTTT.

This clonotype appeared many times. The rearrangement joins TRBV30 to TRBJ2-7, with 11 bases aligning to TRBD2. Per germline, CDR1 GTSNPN and CDR2 SVGIG (reference sequence). The CDR3 length is 15 residues. The junction had 7 bases not matched to a gene; V was cut back by 2 bases and J by 4 bases. Here the CDR3 reads CAWSLTSGRFYEQYF. CDR3 coding DNA: TGTGCCTGGAGTCTAACTAGCGGGAGATTTTACGAGCAGTACTTC.

This clonotype was observed many times. The genes are TRBV4-1 and TRBJ1-1; a possible D gene is TRBD1 (5 bases). The CDR3 extends over 13 amino acids. V lost 0 bases and J 10 bases, leaving 12 bases between the germline ends. CDR1 MGHRA and CDR2 YSYEKL come from the germline V gene. This CDR3 reads CASSQDLGAGAFF. CDR3 sequence (DNA): TGCGCCAGCAGCCAAGATCTTGGGGCGGGAGCTTTCTTT.

The sample holds many counts of this clonotype. The rearrangement links TRBV5-1 to TRBJ2-7, with 7 bases lining up with TRBD1. V shed 0 bases, J shed 6 bases, and the junction held 3 bases outside the gene matches. Germline values: CDR1 SGHRS, CDR2 YFSETQ. The CDR3 loop spans 13 amino acids. The CDR3 bases are TGCGCCAGCAGCTTGGGGGACAGAACCGAGCAGTACTTC. Amino acids: CASSLGDRTEQYF.

The V and J genes are TRBV11-2 and TRBJ2-1; D remains unclear. Trimming pared 1 base from V and 9 bases from J, leaving 10 bases between. This CDR3 is 13 amino acids long. From germline, CDR1 is SGHAT and CDR2 FQNNGV. CDR3: CASSLAVRREQFF. The CDR3 nucleotides are TGTGCCAGCAGCTTAGCGGTCCGTCGTGAGCAGTTCTTC.

The rearrangement joins TRBV5-1 to TRBJ2-2; TRBD2 matches 11 bases. Germline V gives CDR1 SGHRS, CDR2 YFSETQ. The CDR3 is 18 residues long. Germline trimming cut 2 bases from V and 4 bases from J; bases unmatched to any gene: 10. The CDR3 DNA sequence: TGCGCCAGCAGCTTATTTAGCGGGAGGGCAAGAACCACCGGGGAGCTGTTTTTT. This codes for CASSLFSGRARTTGELFF.

This clonotype was recorded many times. The chain carries TRBV29-1 and TRBJ2-1, with D possibly matching TRBD2 (7 bases). V shed 5 bases and J shed 9 bases, with 14 bases lying between them. CDR1 SQVTM and CDR2 ANQGSEA come from the germline V gene. The CDR3 length is 12 residues. The CDR3 sequence is CSVTGEGGEQFF. CDR3 nucleotides: TGCAGCGTTACGGGGGAGGGGGGTGAGCAGTTCTTC.

The sample holds many counts of this clonotype. This chain links TRBV28 with TRBJ2-5; perhaps TRBD1 as D (5 bases). Between the trimmed V and J ends, which lost 5 bases and 4 bases, there was a span of 8 bases. The CDR3 length is 12 residues. Looked up from germline, CDR1 is MDHEN and CDR2 is SYDVKM. The CDR3 region is CASSLDRETQYF. DNA for the CDR3: TGTGCCAGCAGTCTCGACAGAGAGACCCAGTACTTC.

The chain employs TRBV3-1 and TRBJ2-7; 9 bases agree with TRBD1. J lost 5 bases, V lost 5 bases, and 10 bases had no gene match. Germline-derived CDR1 and CDR2 are LGHDT and YNNKEL (reference sequence). The CDR3 is made up of 15 amino acids. This chain's CDR3 is CASSAPGTGSHEQYF. Written as DNA, the CDR3 is TGTGCCAGCAGCGCCCCCGGGACAGGGTCCCACGAGCAGTACTTC.

This clonotype was counted a few times. The chain uses TRBV5-1 and TRBJ2-5; TRBD1 is a possible D gene (6 bases). Germline loops: CDR1 SGHRS, CDR2 YFSETQ. This CDR3 spans 15 amino acids. Trimming removed 1 base from V and 0 bases from J, with 10 bases in between. The CDR3 protein is CASSLTGTYQETQYF. The CDR3 DNA sequence: TGCGCCAGCAGCTTGACAGGGACGTACCAAGAGACCCAGTACTTC.

This clonotype was seen repeatedly, ten times or more. The chain uses TRBV30 and TRBJ1-5; D might be TRBD1 (5 bases). Between the trimmed V and J ends, which lost 5 bases and 1 base, there was a span of 15 bases. This CDR3 contains 15 residues. CDR1 is GTSNPN, CDR2 SVGIG, per germline (reference sequence). The DNA of the CDR3 is TGTGCCTGGGATCCGGGGCTAGGAAGCAATCAGCCCCAGCATTTT. Protein: CAWDPGLGSNQPQHF.